A selection of T cell receptor beta chains follows, all from one sample in a study of blood T cell repertoires in COVID-19. Sequencing was performed with immunoSEQ multiplex PCR; in TCRdb, only in-frame clones are kept and a portion is missing. The repertoire holds 400,000 or so clones, with 75% to 90% as singletons. Sequences were obtained from PBMCs or T cells enriched from blood (not recorded which). Receptors were obtained from a man aged 25 to 40 who had recovered from COVID-19. Each CDR3 is given with its conserved first and last residue. A D gene is named only where the DNA matches it firmly. Part of the rows lack a size; the others show once, few, many or a class for expanded clones.

J gene	V gene	D gene	clone size	CDR3 DNA	CDR3 protein
TRBJ2-1	TRBV30	NA	NA	TGTGCCTGGAGTCAAGCGGGCCTACAGTTCTTC	CAWSQAGLQFF
TRBJ2-5	TRBV3-1/TRBV3-2	NA	NA	TGTGCCAGCAGCCCCGGGGACTCTAAAGAGACCCAGTACTTC	CASSPGDSKETQYF
TRBJ2-2	TRBV28	NA	NA	TGTGCCAGCAGTTTAACTACGGGATTCACGAACACCGGGGAGCTGTTTTTT	CASSLTTGFTNTGELFF
TRBJ1-2	TRBV28	NA	NA	TGTGCCAGCAGCGGGACAAGCGGTGGCTATGGCTACACCTTC	CASSGTSGGYGYTF
TRBJ1-3	TRBV19	NA	NA	TGTGCCAGTAGGATCAGCTCTGGAAACACCATATATTTT	CASRISSGNTIYF
TRBJ1-5	TRBV2	NA	NA	TGTGCCAGCAGTGAATTGGTGCCAGGTGGGGGGGTAGGAGGGATTTATAGCAATCAGCCCCAGCATTTT	CASSELVPGGGVGGIYSNQPQHF
TRBJ1-5	TRBV19	NA	NA	TGTGCCAGTACCCCGGACAGCAACAATCAGCCCCAGCATTTT	CASTPDSNNQPQHF
TRBJ2-5	TRBV24-1	NA	once	TGTGCCACCAGTGACCCCAGGAGAAATAGCGGCTATCAAGAGACCCAGTACTTC	CATSDPRRNSGYQETQYF
TRBJ2-7	TRBV7-9	TRBD2	NA	TGTGCCAGCAGTCTTAGCGGGAGCTCCTACGAGCAGTACTTC	CASSLSGSSYEQYF
TRBJ2-4	TRBV27	NA	NA	TGTGCCAGCAGTTTTTCAGGGAAAAACATTCAGTACTTC	CASSFSGKNIQYF
TRBJ2-1	TRBV13	TRBD1	NA	TGTGCCAGCAGCTCATACCGACAGGGGGGCTCCTACAATGAGCAGTTCTTC	CASSSYRQGGSYNEQFF
TRBJ2-7	TRBV19	NA	NA	TGTGCCAGTAGTTTGGGGGCGGCCTACGAGCAGTACTTC	CASSLGAAYEQYF
TRBJ2-1	TRBV7-9	NA	NA	TGTGCCAGCAGCTTTAGCGGCGAGCAGTTCTTC	CASSFSGEQFF